The T cell receptor beta chain under discussion was sequenced for a study of OX40 agonist ivuxolimab in advanced cancers. The wider study: Eligibility rules accepted prior anti-PD-1, anti-PD-L1 or anti-CTLA-4 therapy, and 40% to 50% had some.

The CDR3 extends over 18 amino acids. V dropped 0 bases and J dropped 5 bases, with 21 bases sitting between them. In germline, CDR1 is LGHNA, CDR2 YSLEER. Assay used: immunoSEQ multiplex PCR; TCRdb lists only in-frame clones, some missing. The profile shows around 95,000 clones, approximately 91% of them singletons. This specimen consisted of CD4+ or CD8+ T cells sorted from blood, obtained in a trial of the OX40 agonist ivuxolimab. The chain carries TRBV4-3 and TRBJ2-3; D not resolved. The receptor was isolated from an adult with an advanced solid tumor such as melanoma, head and neck, liver or kidney cancer. The CDR3: CASSQDLLWGISGDTQYF. The CDR3 DNA reads as TGCGCCAGCAGCCAAGATTTACTCTGGGGAATTTCGGGAGATACGCAGTATTTT.